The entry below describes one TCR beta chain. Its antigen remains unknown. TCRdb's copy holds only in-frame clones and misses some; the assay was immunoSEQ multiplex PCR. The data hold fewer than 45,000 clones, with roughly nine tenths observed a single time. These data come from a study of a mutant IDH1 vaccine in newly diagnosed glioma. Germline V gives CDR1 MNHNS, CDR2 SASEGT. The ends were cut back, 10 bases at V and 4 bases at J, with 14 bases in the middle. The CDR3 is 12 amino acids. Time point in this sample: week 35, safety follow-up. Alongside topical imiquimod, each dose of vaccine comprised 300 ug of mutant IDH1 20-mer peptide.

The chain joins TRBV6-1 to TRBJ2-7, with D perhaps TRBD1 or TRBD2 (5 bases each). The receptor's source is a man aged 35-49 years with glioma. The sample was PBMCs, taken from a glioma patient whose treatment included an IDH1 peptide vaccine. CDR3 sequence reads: CAITGRSYEQYF. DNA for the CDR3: TGTGCCATCACGGGACGGTCGTACGAGCAGTACTTC.